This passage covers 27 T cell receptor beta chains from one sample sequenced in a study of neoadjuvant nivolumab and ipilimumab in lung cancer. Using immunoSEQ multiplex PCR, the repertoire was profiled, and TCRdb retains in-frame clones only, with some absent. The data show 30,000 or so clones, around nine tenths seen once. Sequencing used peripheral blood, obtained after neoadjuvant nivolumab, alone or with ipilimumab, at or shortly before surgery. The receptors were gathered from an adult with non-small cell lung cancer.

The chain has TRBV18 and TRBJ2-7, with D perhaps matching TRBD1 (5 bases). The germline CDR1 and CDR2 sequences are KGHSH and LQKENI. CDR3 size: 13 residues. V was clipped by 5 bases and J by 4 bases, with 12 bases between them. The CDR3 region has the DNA TGTGCCAGCTCAGGCATACAGGTTTACGAGCAGTACTTC. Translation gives CASSGIQVYEQYF.

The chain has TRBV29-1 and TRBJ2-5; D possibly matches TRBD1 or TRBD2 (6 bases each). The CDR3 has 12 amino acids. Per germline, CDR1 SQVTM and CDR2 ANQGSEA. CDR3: CSLEGGLGAQYF. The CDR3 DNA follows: TGCAGTCTGGAGGGGGGCCTGGGGGCCCAGTACTTC.

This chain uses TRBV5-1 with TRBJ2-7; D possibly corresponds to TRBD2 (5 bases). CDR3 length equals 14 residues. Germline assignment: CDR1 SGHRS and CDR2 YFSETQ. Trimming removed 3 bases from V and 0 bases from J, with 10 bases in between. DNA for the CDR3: TGCGCCAGCAGCTCTAGTGGGAGCTCCTACGAGCAGTACTTC. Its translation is CASSSSGSSYEQYF.

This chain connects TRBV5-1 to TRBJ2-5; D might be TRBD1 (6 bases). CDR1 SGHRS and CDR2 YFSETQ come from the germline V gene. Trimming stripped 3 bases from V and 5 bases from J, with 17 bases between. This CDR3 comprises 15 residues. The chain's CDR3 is CASSWGTSAEETQYF. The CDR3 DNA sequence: TGCGCCAGCAGCTGGGGGACATCTGCGGAGGAGACCCAGTACTTC.

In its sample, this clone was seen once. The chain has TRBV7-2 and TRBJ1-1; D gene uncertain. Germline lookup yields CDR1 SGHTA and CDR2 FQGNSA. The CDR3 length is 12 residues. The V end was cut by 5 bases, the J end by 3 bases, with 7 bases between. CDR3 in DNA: TGTGCCAGCAGCATTGACTACACTGAAGCTTTCTTT. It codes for CASSIDYTEAFF.

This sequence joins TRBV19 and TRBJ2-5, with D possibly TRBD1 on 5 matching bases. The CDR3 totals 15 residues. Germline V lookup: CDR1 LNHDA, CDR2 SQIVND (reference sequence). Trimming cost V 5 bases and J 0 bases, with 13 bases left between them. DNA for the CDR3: TGTGCCAGTAGTCCCGGACATTTGTACCAAGAGACCCAGTACTTC. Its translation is CASSPGHLYQETQYF.

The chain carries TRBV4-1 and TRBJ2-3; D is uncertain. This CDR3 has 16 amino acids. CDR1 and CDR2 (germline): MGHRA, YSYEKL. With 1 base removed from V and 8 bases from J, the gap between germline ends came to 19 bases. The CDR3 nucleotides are TGCGCCAGCAGCCAAGTGGATCTGGTTGTCTTTGGTACGCAGTATTTT. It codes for CASSQVDLVVFGTQYF.

Written as DNA, the CDR3 is TGTGCCAGCAGCTTGGACGGGGGGCAATACGAGCAGTACTTC. It specifies CASSLDGGQYEQYF. The chain links TRBV5-4 to TRBJ2-7; D is perhaps TRBD2 (7 bases). The germline V gene encodes CDR1 SGHNT and CDR2 YYREEE (reference sequence). The CDR3 contains 14 residues. Between the trimmed V and J ends, which lost 0 bases and 4 bases, there was a span of 11 bases. The complete variable domain, with remaining parts taken from reference TRBV5-4 and TRBJ2-7, reads ETGVTQSPTHLIKTRGQQVTLRCSSQSGHNTVSWYQQALGQGPQFIFQYYREEENGRGNFPPRFSGLQFPNYSSELNVNALELDDSALYLCASSLDGGQYEQYFGPGTRLTVT.

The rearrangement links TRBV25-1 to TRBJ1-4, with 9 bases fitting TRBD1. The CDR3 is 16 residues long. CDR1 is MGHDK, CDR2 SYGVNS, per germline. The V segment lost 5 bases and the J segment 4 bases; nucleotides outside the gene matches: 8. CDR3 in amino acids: CASSKDRGISNEKLFF. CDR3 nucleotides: TGTGCCAGCAGTAAGGACAGGGGTATAAGTAATGAAAAACTGTTTTTT.

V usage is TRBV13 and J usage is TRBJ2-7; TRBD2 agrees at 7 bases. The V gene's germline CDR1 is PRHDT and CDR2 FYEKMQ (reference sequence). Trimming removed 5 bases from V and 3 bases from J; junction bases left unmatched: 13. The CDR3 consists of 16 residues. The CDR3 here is CASSPPGGRRFYEQYF. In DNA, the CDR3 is TGTGCCAGCAGCCCGCCGGGGGGTCGAAGGTTCTACGAGCAGTACTTC.

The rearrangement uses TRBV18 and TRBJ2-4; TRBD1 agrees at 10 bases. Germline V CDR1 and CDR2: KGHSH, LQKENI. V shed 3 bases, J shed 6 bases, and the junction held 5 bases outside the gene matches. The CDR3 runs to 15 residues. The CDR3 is CASSPGQGGANIQYF. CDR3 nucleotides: TGTGCCAGCTCACCCGGACAGGGGGGGGCAAACATTCAGTACTTC.

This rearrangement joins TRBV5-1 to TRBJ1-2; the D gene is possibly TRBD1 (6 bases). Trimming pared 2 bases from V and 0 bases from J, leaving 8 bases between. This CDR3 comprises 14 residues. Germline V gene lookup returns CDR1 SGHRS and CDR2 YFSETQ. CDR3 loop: CASSLWTANYGYTF. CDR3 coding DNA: TGCGCCAGCAGCTTATGGACAGCTAACTATGGCTACACCTTC.

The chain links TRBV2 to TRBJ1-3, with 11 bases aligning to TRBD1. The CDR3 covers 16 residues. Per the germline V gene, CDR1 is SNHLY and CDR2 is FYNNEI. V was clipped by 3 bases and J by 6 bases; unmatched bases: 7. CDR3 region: CASSEMGQGDVNTIYF. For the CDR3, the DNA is TGTGCCAGCAGTGAGATGGGACAGGGGGACGTAAACACCATATATTTT.

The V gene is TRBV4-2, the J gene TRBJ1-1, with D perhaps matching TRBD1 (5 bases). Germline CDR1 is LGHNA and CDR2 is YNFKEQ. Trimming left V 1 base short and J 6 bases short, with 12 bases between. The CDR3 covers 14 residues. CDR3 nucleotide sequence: TGTGCCAGCAGCCAAGTGAGAGGGGAGGCTGAAGCTTTCTTT. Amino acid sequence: CASSQVRGEAEAFF.

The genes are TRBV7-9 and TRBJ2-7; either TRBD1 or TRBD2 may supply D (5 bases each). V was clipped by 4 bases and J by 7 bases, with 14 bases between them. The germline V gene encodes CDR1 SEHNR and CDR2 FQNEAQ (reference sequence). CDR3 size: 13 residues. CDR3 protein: CASSSGTLGEQYF. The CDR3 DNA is TGTGCCAGCAGCTCGGGGACCCTTGGGGAGCAGTACTTC.

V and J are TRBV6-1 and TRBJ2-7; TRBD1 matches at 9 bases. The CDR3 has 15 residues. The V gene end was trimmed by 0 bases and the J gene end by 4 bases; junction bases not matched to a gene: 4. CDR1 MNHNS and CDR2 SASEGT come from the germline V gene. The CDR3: CASSEAVDRGYEQYF. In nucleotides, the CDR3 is TGTGCCAGCAGTGAAGCGGTGGACAGGGGTTACGAGCAGTACTTC.

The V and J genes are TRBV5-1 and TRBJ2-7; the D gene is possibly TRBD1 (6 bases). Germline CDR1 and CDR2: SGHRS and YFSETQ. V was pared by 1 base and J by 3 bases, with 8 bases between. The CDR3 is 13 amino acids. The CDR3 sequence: CASSLIGGYEQYF. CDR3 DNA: TGCGCCAGCAGCTTGATAGGGGGCTACGAGCAGTACTTC.

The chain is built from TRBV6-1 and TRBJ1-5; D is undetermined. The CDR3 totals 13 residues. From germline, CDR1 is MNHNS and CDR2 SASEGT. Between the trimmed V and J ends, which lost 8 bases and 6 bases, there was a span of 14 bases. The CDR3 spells CASLLGMGQPQHF. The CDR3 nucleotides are TGTGCCAGCTTACTCGGTATGGGTCAGCCCCAGCATTTT.

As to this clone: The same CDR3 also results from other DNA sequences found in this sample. CDR3 residues: CASSLGQQETQYF. In DNA, the CDR3 is TGTGCCAGCAGCTTGGGACAGCAAGAGACCCAGTACTTC. The chain couples TRBV5-6 to TRBJ2-5; TRBD1 might be the D (5 bases). In germline, CDR1 is SGHDT, CDR2 YYEEEE. This CDR3 comprises 13 residues. Trimming took off 0 bases at V and 2 bases at J, with 5 bases between the two ends.

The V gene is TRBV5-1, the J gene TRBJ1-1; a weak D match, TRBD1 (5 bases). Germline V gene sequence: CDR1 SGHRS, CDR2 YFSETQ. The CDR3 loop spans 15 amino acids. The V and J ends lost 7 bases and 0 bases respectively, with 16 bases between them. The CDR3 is CASGPQATLNTEAFF. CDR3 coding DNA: TGCGCCAGCGGGCCACAGGCAACCTTGAACACTGAAGCTTTCTTT.

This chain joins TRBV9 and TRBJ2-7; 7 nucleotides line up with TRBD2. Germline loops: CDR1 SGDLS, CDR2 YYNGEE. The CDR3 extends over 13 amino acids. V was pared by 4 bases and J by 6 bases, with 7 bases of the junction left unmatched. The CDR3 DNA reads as TGTGCCAGCAGCCTTAGCGGGCGCGGCGAGCAGTACTTC. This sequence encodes CASSLSGRGEQYF.

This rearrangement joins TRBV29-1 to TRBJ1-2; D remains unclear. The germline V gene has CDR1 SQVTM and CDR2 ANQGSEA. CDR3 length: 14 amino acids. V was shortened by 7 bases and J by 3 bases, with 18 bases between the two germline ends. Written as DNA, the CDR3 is TGCAGCGCCCTCCGGGCGTCGACGGACTATGGCTACACCTTC. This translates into CSALRASTDYGYTF.

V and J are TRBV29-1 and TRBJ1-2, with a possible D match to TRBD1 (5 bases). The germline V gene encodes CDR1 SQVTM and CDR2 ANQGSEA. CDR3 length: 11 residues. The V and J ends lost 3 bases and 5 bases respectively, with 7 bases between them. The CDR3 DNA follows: TGCAGCGTTGACTCAGGGTATGGCTACACCTTC. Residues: CSVDSGYGYTF.

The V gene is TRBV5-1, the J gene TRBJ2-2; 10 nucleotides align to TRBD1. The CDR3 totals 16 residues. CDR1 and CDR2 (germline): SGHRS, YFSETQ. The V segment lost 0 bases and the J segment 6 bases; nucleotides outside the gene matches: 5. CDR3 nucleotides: TGCGCCAGCAGCTTGGTGGGGACAGGGGTCCCCGGGGAGCTGTTTTTT. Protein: CASSLVGTGVPGELFF.

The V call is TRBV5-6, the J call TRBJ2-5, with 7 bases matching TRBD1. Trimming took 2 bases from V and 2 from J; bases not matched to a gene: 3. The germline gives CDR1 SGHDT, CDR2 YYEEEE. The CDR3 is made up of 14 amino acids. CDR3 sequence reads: CASSLLGQQETQYF. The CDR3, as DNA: TGTGCCAGCAGCTTACTGGGACAGCAAGAGACCCAGTACTTC.

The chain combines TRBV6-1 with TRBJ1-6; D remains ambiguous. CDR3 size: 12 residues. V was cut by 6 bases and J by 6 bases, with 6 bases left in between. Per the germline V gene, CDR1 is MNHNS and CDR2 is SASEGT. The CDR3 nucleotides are TGTGCCAGCAGAAGAGGTAATTCACCCCTCCACTTT. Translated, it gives CASRRGNSPLHF.

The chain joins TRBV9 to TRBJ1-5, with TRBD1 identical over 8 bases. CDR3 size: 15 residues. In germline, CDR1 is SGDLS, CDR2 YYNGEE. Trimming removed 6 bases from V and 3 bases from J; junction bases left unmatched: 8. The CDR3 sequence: CASNTGGRPNQPQHF. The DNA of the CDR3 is TGTGCCAGCAATACAGGGGGGCGCCCCAATCAGCCCCAGCATTTT.